A selection of T cell receptor beta chains follows, all from one sample in a study of CD8+ T cells in alopecia areata. Generated by immunoSEQ multiplex PCR, the TCRdb table keeps only in-frame clones and is missing some. The sample lists about 190,000 clones; roughly three fifths were seen once. Sample: CD4+ T cells sorted from blood, taken at week 4, from a patient treated with tofacitinib. The source is a human donor with alopecia areata. Each CDR3 is given with its conserved first and last residue. The D gene is left open where the match is weak. Clone size is stated in some rows and not others, as once, few, many or a class when expanded.

D gene | clone size | J gene | V gene | CDR3 protein | CDR3 DNA
TRBD1 | NA | TRBJ2-7 | TRBV6-5 | CASSYGQAPYEQYF | TGTGCCAGCAGCTACGGACAGGCCCCCTACGAGCAGTACTTC
TRBD1 | few | TRBJ2-2 | TRBV7-2 | CASSPPRGQGNGELFF | TGTGCCAGCAGCCCTCCTCGGGGACAGGGAAACGGGGAGCTGTTTTTT
TRBD1 | NA | TRBJ2-2 | TRBV27 | CASSPTGTANTGELFF | TGTGCCAGCAGTCCGACCGGGACAGCGAACACCGGGGAGCTGTTTTTT
TRBD2 | few | TRBJ2-1 | TRBV5-1 | CASSFLAGASSYNEQFF | TGCGCCAGCAGCTTTTTAGCGGGAGCATCCTCCTACAATGAGCAGTTCTTC
TRBD1 | NA | TRBJ2-3 | TRBV29-1 | CSVDPPGQGGGTQYF | TGCAGCGTCGACCCCCCGGGACAGGGGGGCGGTACGCAGTATTTT
NA | NA | TRBJ2-7 | TRBV15 | CATSRDPAYEQYF | TGTGCCACCAGCAGAGATCCCGCCTACGAGCAGTACTTC
TRBD1 | few | TRBJ2-7 | TRBV4-2 | CASSQDRTTYEQYF | TGTGCCAGCAGCCAGGACAGGACGACCTACGAGCAGTACTTC
TRBD2 | NA | TRBJ2-3 | TRBV29-1 | CSVGPSGGQADTQYF | TGCAGCGTTGGGCCGTCGGGGGGGCAGGCAGATACGCAGTATTTT
TRBD2 | NA | TRBJ2-3 | TRBV18 | CASSPGTSGRVTDTQYF | TGTGCCAGCTCACCAGGGACTAGCGGGAGAGTCACAGATACGCAGTATTTT
NA | NA | TRBJ2-4 | TRBV7-2 | CASSLSVIQYF | TGTGCCAGCAGCTTAAGTGTCATTCAGTACTTC
NA | once | TRBJ2-3 | TRBV6-1 | CASSAQGSQGDTQYF | TGTGCCAGCAGTGCACAGGGTTCGCAGGGAGATACGCAGTATTTT
TRBD2 | NA | TRBJ2-1 | TRBV29-1 | CSTLPAGAGNEQFF | TGCAGCACCCTTCCAGCGGGGGCTGGGAATGAGCAGTTCTTC
NA | NA | TRBJ2-5 | TRBV5-1 | CASSSPGEIQETQYF | TGCGCCAGCAGCTCCCCAGGGGAAATCCAAGAGACCCAGTACTTC
NA | many | TRBJ2-7 | TRBV18 | CASSSPTPRPYEQYF | TGTGCCAGCTCATCACCTACTCCGCGTCCCTACGAGCAGTACTTC
NA | NA | TRBJ2-3 | TRBV30 | CAWSASADTQYF | TGTGCCTGGAGTGCATCCGCTGATACGCAGTATTTT
NA | NA | TRBJ2-5 | TRBV5-1 | CASSGGTSQETQYF | TGCGCCAGCTCGGGCGGGACTTCGCAAGAGACCCAGTACTTC
NA | few | TRBJ2-5 | TRBV29-1 | CSVGWVGETQYF | TGCAGCGTTGGATGGGTTGGGGAGACCCAGTACTTC
NA | NA | TRBJ2-1 | TRBV30 | CAWRRGVDEQFF | TGTGCCTGGAGAAGGGGGGTCGATGAGCAGTTCTTC
NA | NA | TRBJ2-6 | TRBV9 | CASSVVSSGANVLTF | TGTGCCAGCAGCGTAGTAAGCTCTGGGGCCAACGTCCTGACTTTC
NA | NA | TRBJ1-1 | TRBV30 | CAWKDRTEAFF | TGTGCCTGGAAGGATCGCACTGAAGCTTTCTTT
NA | NA | TRBJ2-6 | TRBV15 | CATSREVGGSGANVLTF | TGTGCCACCAGCAGAGAGGTGGGTGGGTCTGGGGCCAACGTCCTGACTTTC
TRBD1 | NA | TRBJ2-1 | TRBV12-5 | CASGPGDRSGEQFF | TGTGCTAGTGGTCCGGGGGACAGGAGTGGAGAGCAGTTCTTC
NA | NA | TRBJ2-1 | TRBV30 | CAWSRREKQFF | TGTGCCTGGAGTCGTCGGGAGAAGCAGTTCTTC
NA | NA | TRBJ2-7 | TRBV15 | CATSRGARYEQYF | TGTGCCACCAGCAGAGGGGCGAGATACGAGCAGTACTTC